The 4 T cell receptor beta chains below come from one sample, sequenced in a study of CD8 T cells in ankylosing spondylitis. Their recognized antigens are unknown. TCRdb ran MiXCR on the 5' RACE reads and lists one entry per CDR3 protein. The sample records some 220,000 distinct CDR3 sequences, more than 5.5% being singletons. Study findings and constraints: One TCR beta motif, made up of several highly homologous variants, appeared characteristic of ankylosing spondylitis blood.

The specimen sequenced was blood, either unsorted or a sorted T cell fraction (not recorded which). The receptors were gathered from a male donor with ankylosing spondylitis.

As concerns this clonotype: A much larger clone lies one base from this, so it may be a read error. CDR3 in amino acids: CASSSGTENEVLFF. In DNA, the CDR3 is TGTGCCAGCAGTTCCGGGACGGAAAACGAGGTTCTGTTTTTT. V usage is TRBV7-9 and J usage is TRBJ1-4; D perhaps matches TRBD1 (5 bases). The V and J ends lost 6 bases and 14 bases respectively, with 22 bases between them. CDR1 is SEHNR, CDR2 FQNEAQ, per germline (reference sequence). There are 14 residues in the CDR3.

This clonotype was counted at least ten times. The rearrangement links TRBV7-9 to TRBJ1-1; D uncertain. The CDR3 length is 13 residues. Germline values: CDR1 SEHNR, CDR2 FQNEAQ (reference sequence). Between the trimmed V and J ends, which lost 4 bases and 1 base, there was a span of 7 bases. CDR3 loop: CASSYGPNTEAFF. CDR3 nucleotide sequence: TGTGCCAGCAGCTACGGGCCGAACACTGAAGCTTTCTTT.

This clonotype was seen many times. The chain joins TRBV27 to TRBJ2-1; 9 positions match TRBD2. The germline gives CDR1 MNHEY, CDR2 SMNVEV (reference sequence). After removal of 0 bases from V and 0 bases from J, the junction contained 3 bases not matched to a gene. This CDR3 is 17 amino acids long. The CDR3 DNA reads as TGTGCCAGCAGTTTATCGGCGGGAGGGCCCTCCTACAATGAGCAGTTCTTC. Residues: CASSLSAGGPSYNEQFF.

This clonotype has a handful of counts. The V call is TRBV6-5, the J call TRBJ2-1; the match to TRBD2 covers 9 bases. V was clipped by 3 bases and J by 9 bases; unmatched bases: 9. The CDR3 length is 15 residues. The germline V gene encodes CDR1 MNHEY and CDR2 SVGAGI. The CDR3 DNA reads as TGTGCCAGCAGTTATTCGGCGGGAGGGCCAGGTGAGCAGTTCTTC. This gives the protein CASSYSAGGPGEQFF.